What follows are 23 T cell receptor beta chains derived from one specimen sequenced in a study of vaccination and CD4 T cells after COVID-19. Indicated treatment: roughly 10-day PBMC culture with coronavirus spike peptide pools or control peptides (ViraFEST assay). Sequenced with the Oncomine TCR Beta short-read assay was DNA taken from cultured CD4+ T cells. TCRdb analysed the PCR reads with MiXCR anew, one entry per CDR3 protein. This sample yields under 20,000 distinct CDR3 sequences, of which 40% to 65% are seen a single time; 9.6% belongs to the top ten. These receptors are not linked to any known antigen. Sequencing was carried out using CD4+ T cells from blood, cultured in vitro. All receptors come from a human donor who had recovered from COVID-19.

V and J are TRBV6-1 and TRBJ1-3, with TRBD1 as a possible D gene (5 bases). Trimming cost V 5 bases and J 3 bases, with 14 bases left between them. The CDR3 loop spans 15 amino acids. CDR1 MNHNS and CDR2 SASEGT come from the germline V gene. CDR3 in DNA: TGTGCCAGCAGTCCCCTAGGGGCCGGTGGAAACACCATATATTTT. This encodes CASSPLGAGGNTIYF.

The J gene is TRBJ2-7, the V gene TRBV24-1, with D perhaps assigned TRBD1 or TRBD2 (6 bases each). This CDR3 has 12 amino acids. Germline CDR1 is KGHDR and CDR2 is SFDVKD. Between the trimmed V and J ends, which lost 4 bases and 5 bases, there was a span of 8 bases. The CDR3 coding sequence is TGTGCCACCAGTGAAGGGGGGCACGAGCAGTACTTC. Translated: CATSEGGHEQYF.

The chain employs TRBV2 and TRBJ1-1; no firm D call. The V gene lost 4 bases and the J gene lost 0 bases, with 9 bases spanning the gap. CDR3 length: 14 amino acids. Germline assignment: CDR1 SNHLY and CDR2 FYNNEI. This CDR3 is CASSVPGMNTEAFF. Written as DNA, the CDR3 is TGTGCCAGCAGTGTCCCGGGCATGAACACTGAAGCTTTCTTT.

This clonotype was found a few times. The DNA of the CDR3 is TGTGCCAGCAGCTTTAACAGAGGCAGGGGTGGGGAAGCTTTCTTT. Translation gives CASSFNRGRGGEAFF. The chain joins TRBV11-2 to TRBJ1-1, with D possibly TRBD1 on 6 matching bases. The V end lost 3 bases, the J end lost 8 bases, and 19 bases lay between the germline ends. CDR3 size: 15 residues. Germline V CDR1 and CDR2: SGHAT, FQNNGV.

V and J are TRBV20-1 and TRBJ2-3; 8 bases map to TRBD2. CDR3 length equals 14 residues. Germline V CDR1 and CDR2: DFQATT, SNEGSKA (reference sequence). The J segment lost 1 base and the V segment lost 5 bases, leaving 5 bases of the junction unmatched. The CDR3 nucleotides are TGCAGTGCTCTTACTAGCGGCCGCACAGATACGCAGTATTTT. Amino acids: CSALTSGRTDTQYF.

CDR3 coding DNA: TGCAGTGCGGGGACGGGACAGGGAGTGTACGAGCAGTACTTC. Translating gives CSAGTGQGVYEQYF. The V gene is TRBV20-1, the J gene TRBJ2-7, with 9 bases matching TRBD1. The CDR3 totals 14 residues. Germline V CDR1 and CDR2: DFQATT, SNEGSKA (reference sequence). V was clipped by 6 bases and J by 4 bases; unmatched bases: 10.

This clonotype was picked up a small number of times. The chain carries TRBV7-9 and TRBJ2-5; 7 bases line up with TRBD1. Germline-derived CDR1 and CDR2 are SEHNR and FQNEAQ (reference sequence). J lost 1 base, V lost 4 bases, and 9 bases had no gene match. CDR3 size: 16 residues. The CDR3 loop reads CASSSTPRQGQETQYF. The CDR3, as DNA: TGTGCCAGCAGCTCCACACCCCGACAGGGCCAAGAGACCCAGTACTTC.

The chain is built from TRBV4-3 and TRBJ1-6; D gene ambiguous. The CDR3 extends over 12 amino acids. In germline, CDR1 is LGHNA, CDR2 YSLEER. V shed 3 bases and J shed 12 bases, with 9 bases lying between them. The CDR3 DNA reads TGCGCCAGCAGCCACCCCGGTTTACCCCTCCACTTT. It yields the protein CASSHPGLPLHF.

The genes are TRBV6-1 and TRBJ1-6, with TRBD1 as a possible D gene (5 bases). Per the germline V gene, CDR1 is MNHNS and CDR2 is SASEGT. The V end was cut by 7 bases, the J end by 3 bases, with 25 bases between. The CDR3 consists of 19 residues. The DNA for the CDR3 is TGTGCCAGCATTAGATCAGGACAACTCTCACAGAACTATAATTCACCCCTCCACTTT. It encodes CASIRSGQLSQNYNSPLHF.

The CDR3 DNA is TGTGCCAGCAGTGCGACTAGCGGGGGCCACACCGGGGAGCTGTTTTTT. This codes for CASSATSGGHTGELFF. The chain recombines TRBV6-1 with TRBJ2-2; TRBD2 matches at 12 bases. The CDR3 spans 16 residues. The V segment lost 4 bases and the J segment 3 bases; nucleotides outside the gene matches: 3. Germline CDR1 MNHNS, CDR2 SASEGT.

This chain uses TRBV7-3 with TRBJ2-1; D assignment may be TRBD1 or TRBD2 (5 bases each). Per germline, CDR1 SGHTA and CDR2 FQGTGA. Trimming shortened V by 1 base and J by 2 bases, and 9 bases separated the two germline ends. The CDR3 loop spans 15 amino acids. The CDR3 DNA is TGTGCCAGCAGCTTAATGATGGGGGCCTACAATGAGCAGTTCTTC. It yields the protein CASSLMMGAYNEQFF.

CDR3 nucleotide sequence: TGTGCCAGCAGCGAAACAGGGTACTACAATGAGCAGTTCTTC. Protein: CASSETGYYNEQFF. The chain couples TRBV9 to TRBJ2-1; maybe TRBD1 (6 bases). CDR1 SGDLS and CDR2 YYNGEE come from the germline V gene. This CDR3 contains 14 residues. V lost 3 bases and J lost 3, with 10 bases in between. Drawing the rest from reference TRBV9 and TRBJ2-1, the complete variable domain is DSGVTQTPKHLITATGQRVTLRCSPRSGDLSVYWYQQSLDQGLQFLIQYYNGEERAKGNILERFSAQQFPDLHSELNLSSLELGDSALYFCASSETGYYNEQFFGPGTRLTVL.

The genes are TRBV11-2 and TRBJ2-7, with TRBD1 as a possible D gene (5 bases). Trimming pared 2 bases from V and 0 bases from J, leaving 8 bases between. The CDR3 has 14 residues. Germline CDR1 and CDR2: SGHAT and FQNNGV. The CDR3 reads CASSLQGISYEQYF. CDR3 coding DNA: TGTGCCAGCAGCTTACAGGGAATCTCCTACGAGCAGTACTTC.

The genes are TRBV10-3 and TRBJ2-2; tentatively, D is TRBD1 (5 bases). Germline V gives CDR1 ENHRY, CDR2 SYGVKD. The CDR3 contains 14 residues. The V gene lost 6 bases and the J gene lost 0 bases, with 8 bases spanning the gap. Here the CDR3 DNA reads TGTGCCATCAGCAGGGCACCGAACACCGGGGAGCTGTTTTTT. Translated: CAISRAPNTGELFF.

V gene TRBV6-4 combines with J gene TRBJ2-3; D uncertain. Trimming removed 6 bases at V and 1 base at J, with 8 bases between. CDR1 and CDR2 from the germline V gene are MRHNA and SNTAGT. The length of the CDR3 is 13 residues. Written as DNA, the CDR3 is TGTGCCAGCAGCCCTGCCGGCACAGATACGCAGTATTTT. Protein: CASSPAGTDTQYF.

V gene TRBV6-5 combines with J gene TRBJ2-7; unclear D gene. The CDR3 covers 9 residues. Per germline, CDR1 MNHEY and CDR2 SVGAGI. Deletions cut 2 bases from V and 7 bases from J, with 0 bases between. The CDR3 nucleotides are TGTGCCAGCAGTTACGAGCAGTACTTC. The encoded protein is CASSYEQYF.

The chain recombines TRBV6-2 or TRBV6-3 with TRBJ1-1, with TRBD1 matching 11 bases. Looked up from germline, CDR1 is MNHEY and CDR2 is SVGEGT. J was trimmed by 1 base and V by 0 bases; bases with no gene match: 16. There are 21 residues in the CDR3. The CDR3 sequence: CASSYSRTGGFDKARNTEAFF. For the CDR3, the DNA is TGTGCCAGCAGTTACTCGAGGACAGGGGGCTTCGATAAGGCCCGGAACACTGAAGCTTTCTTT.

This clonotype has more than one count but fewer than ten. The chain couples TRBV20-1 to TRBJ2-3; 8 bases are a match to TRBD2. V lost 1 base to trimming and J lost 4 bases; unmatched junction nucleotides: 1. CDR1 is DFQATT and CDR2 is SNEGSKA in the germline V gene (reference sequence). This CDR3 contains 13 residues. The chain's CDR3 is CSARVAGPDTQYF. In DNA form, the CDR3 reads TGCAGTGCTAGAGTAGCGGGACCAGATACGCAGTATTTT.

This clonotype was counted a few times. The chain couples TRBV30 to TRBJ2-3; TRBD2 might be the D (6 bases). Germline V gene sequence: CDR1 GTSNPN, CDR2 SVGIG (reference sequence). Trimming cost V 2 bases and J 7 bases, with 19 bases left between them. This CDR3 comprises 15 residues. This chain's CDR3 is CAWSFTGGLGYTQYF. The CDR3 coding sequence is TGTGCCTGGAGTTTCACAGGAGGGCTGGGGTATACGCAGTATTTT.

This clonotype has just one count. The DNA for the CDR3 is TGCAGTGCTTGCCCGTTCGGCGGGGGACCCACAGATACGCAGTATTTT. It translates to CSACPFGGGPTDTQYF. V and J are TRBV20-1 and TRBJ2-3, with TRBD2 matching over 7 bases. Germline values: CDR1 DFQATT, CDR2 SNEGSKA (reference sequence). J lost 2 bases, V lost 5 bases, and 13 bases had no gene match. The CDR3 extends over 16 amino acids.

The CDR3 coding sequence is TGTGCCAGCAGCGTTATTGGAGACAGGGCTTTCAATCAGCCCCAGCATTTT. As protein: CASSVIGDRAFNQPQHF. The J gene is TRBJ1-5, the V gene TRBV7-8; the match to TRBD1 covers 7 bases. This CDR3 contains 17 residues. CDR1 and CDR2 from the germline V gene are SGHVS and FQNEAQ. After removal of 5 bases from V and 3 bases from J, the junction contained 13 bases not matched to a gene. The variable domain in full, with the rest retrieved from reference TRBV7-8 and TRBJ1-5, is GAGVSQSPRYKVAKRGQDVALRCDPISGHVSLFWYQQALGQGPEFLTYFQNEAQLDKSGLPSDRFFAERPEGSVSTLKIQRTQQEDSAVYLCASSVIGDRAFNQPQHFGDGTRLSIL.

The J gene is TRBJ2-3, the V gene TRBV27; D uncertain. Trimming shortened V by 3 bases and J by 3 bases, and 7 bases separated the two germline ends. This CDR3 region has 13 residues. Per the germline V gene, CDR1 is MNHEY and CDR2 is SMNVEV (reference sequence). CDR3 residues: CASSFWFTDTQYF. The CDR3 bases are TGTGCCAGCAGTTTCTGGTTTACAGATACGCAGTATTTT.

The rearrangement uses TRBV6-1 and TRBJ1-6; D not certain. Germline V gene lookup returns CDR1 MNHNS and CDR2 SASEGT. This CDR3 region has 15 residues. Between the trimmed V and J ends, which lost 3 bases and 9 bases, there was a span of 15 bases. The CDR3, as DNA: TGTGCCAGCAGTGAGGTCCGGGGTAGCGGTTCACCCCTCCACTTT. Its translation: CASSEVRGSGSPLHF.